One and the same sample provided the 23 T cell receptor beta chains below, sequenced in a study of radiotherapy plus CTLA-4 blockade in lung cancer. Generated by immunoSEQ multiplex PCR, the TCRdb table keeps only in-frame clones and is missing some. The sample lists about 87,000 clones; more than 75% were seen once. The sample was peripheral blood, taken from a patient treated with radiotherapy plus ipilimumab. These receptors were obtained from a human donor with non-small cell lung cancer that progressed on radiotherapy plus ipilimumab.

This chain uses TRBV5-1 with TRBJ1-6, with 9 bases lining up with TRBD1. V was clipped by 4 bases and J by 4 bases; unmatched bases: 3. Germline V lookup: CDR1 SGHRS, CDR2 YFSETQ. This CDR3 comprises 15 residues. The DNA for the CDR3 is TGCGCCAGCAGCCCGGGACAGGGATATAATTCACCCCTCCACTTT. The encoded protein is CASSPGQGYNSPLHF.

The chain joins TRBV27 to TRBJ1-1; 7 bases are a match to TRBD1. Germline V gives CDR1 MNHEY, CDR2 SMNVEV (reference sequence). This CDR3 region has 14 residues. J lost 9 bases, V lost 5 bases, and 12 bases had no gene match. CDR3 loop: CASSPNSGTAKAFF. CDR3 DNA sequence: TGTGCCAGCAGTCCGAATAGCGGGACAGCTAAAGCTTTCTTT.

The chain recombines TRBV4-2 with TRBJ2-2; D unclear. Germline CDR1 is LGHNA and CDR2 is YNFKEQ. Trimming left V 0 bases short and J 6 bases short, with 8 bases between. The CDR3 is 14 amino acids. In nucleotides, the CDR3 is TGTGCCAGCAGCCAAGAAAGCACCCCCGGGGAGCTGTTTTTT. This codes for CASSQESTPGELFF.

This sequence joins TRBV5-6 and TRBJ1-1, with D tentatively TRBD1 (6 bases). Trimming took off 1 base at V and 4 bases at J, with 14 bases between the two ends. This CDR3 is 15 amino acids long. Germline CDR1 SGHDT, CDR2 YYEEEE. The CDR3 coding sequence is TGTGCCAGCAGCTTGAGGGGGGACCCGTTCACTGAAGCTTTCTTT. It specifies CASSLRGDPFTEAFF. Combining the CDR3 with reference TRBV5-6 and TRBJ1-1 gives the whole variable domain DAGVTQSPTHLIKTRGQQVTLRCSPKSGHDTVSWYQQALGQGPQFIFQYYEEEERQRGNFPDRFSGHQFPNYSSELNVNALLLGDSALYLCASSLRGDPFTEAFFGQGTRLTVV.

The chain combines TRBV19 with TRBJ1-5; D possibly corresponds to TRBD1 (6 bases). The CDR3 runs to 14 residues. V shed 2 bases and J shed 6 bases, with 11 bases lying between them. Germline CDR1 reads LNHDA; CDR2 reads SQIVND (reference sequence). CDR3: CASSIMQGIQPQHF. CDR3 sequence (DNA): TGTGCCAGTAGTATAATGCAGGGGATTCAGCCCCAGCATTTT.

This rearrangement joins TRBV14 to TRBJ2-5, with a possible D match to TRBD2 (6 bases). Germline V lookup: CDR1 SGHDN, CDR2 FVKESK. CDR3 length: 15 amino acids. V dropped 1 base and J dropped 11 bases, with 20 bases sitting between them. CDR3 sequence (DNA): TGTGCCAGCAGCCAAGCCGGTACGGGGTGGGAGGAGCAGTACTTC. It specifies CASSQAGTGWEEQYF.

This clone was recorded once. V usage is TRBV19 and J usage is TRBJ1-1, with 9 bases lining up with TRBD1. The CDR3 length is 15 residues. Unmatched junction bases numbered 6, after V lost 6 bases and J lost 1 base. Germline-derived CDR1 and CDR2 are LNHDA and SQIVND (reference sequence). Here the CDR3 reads CASSQQGAGNTEAFF. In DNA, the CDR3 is TGTGCCAGTAGCCAACAGGGGGCAGGGAACACTGAAGCTTTCTTT.

The DNA of the CDR3 is TGTGCCACCAGCAGAGATTTGACAGGGGCCTACGAGCAGTACTTC. Protein sequence: CATSRDLTGAYEQYF. V gene TRBV15 combines with J gene TRBJ2-7, with 8 bases fitting TRBD1. The CDR3 has 15 residues. V lost 0 bases and J lost 2; bases outside the gene matches: 3. Germline CDR1 and CDR2: LNHNV and YYDKDF (reference sequence).

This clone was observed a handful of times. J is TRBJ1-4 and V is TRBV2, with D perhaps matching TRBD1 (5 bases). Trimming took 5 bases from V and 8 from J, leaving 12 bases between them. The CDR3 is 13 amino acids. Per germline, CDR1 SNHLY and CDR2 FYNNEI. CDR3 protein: CASSKGPREKLFF. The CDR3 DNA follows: TGTGCCAGCAGTAAGGGACCAAGGGAAAAACTGTTTTTT. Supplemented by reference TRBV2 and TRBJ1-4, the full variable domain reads EPEVTQTPSHQVTQMGQEVILRCVPISNHLYFYWYRQILGQKVEFLVSFYNNEISEKSEIFDDQFSVERPDGSNFTLKIRSTKLEDSAMYFCASSKGPREKLFFGSGTQLSVL.

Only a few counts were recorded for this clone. The CDR3 region has the DNA TGTGCCAGTATGGCCGGGGCAGGGGCATTTTCACCCCTCCACTTT. It encodes CASMAGAGAFSPLHF. This sequence joins TRBV19 and TRBJ1-6; a weak D match, TRBD1 (6 bases). The V gene lost 7 bases and the J gene lost 9 bases, with 19 bases spanning the gap. Germline-derived CDR1 and CDR2 are LNHDA and SQIVND (reference sequence). This CDR3 comprises 15 residues.

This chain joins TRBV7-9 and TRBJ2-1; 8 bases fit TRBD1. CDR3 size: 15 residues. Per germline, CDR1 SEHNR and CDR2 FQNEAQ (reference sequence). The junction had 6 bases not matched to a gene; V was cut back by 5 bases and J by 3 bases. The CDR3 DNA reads TGTGCCAGCAGCCCACAGGGGGTAGGCTACAATGAGCAGTTCTTC. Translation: CASSPQGVGYNEQFF.

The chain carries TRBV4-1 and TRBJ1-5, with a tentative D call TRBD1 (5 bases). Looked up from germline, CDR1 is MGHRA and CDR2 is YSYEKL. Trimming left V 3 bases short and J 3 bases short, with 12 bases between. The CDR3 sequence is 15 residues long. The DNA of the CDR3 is TGCGCCAGCAGCCACAGGGAGGATTACAATCAGCCCCAGCATTTT. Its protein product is CASSHREDYNQPQHF.

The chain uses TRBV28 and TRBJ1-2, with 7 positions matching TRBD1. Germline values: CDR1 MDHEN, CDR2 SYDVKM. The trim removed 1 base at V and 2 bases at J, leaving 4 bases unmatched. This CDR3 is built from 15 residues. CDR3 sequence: CASSLSRGRNYGYTF. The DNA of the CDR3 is TGTGCCAGCAGTTTATCTAGGGGGCGAAACTATGGCTACACCTTC.

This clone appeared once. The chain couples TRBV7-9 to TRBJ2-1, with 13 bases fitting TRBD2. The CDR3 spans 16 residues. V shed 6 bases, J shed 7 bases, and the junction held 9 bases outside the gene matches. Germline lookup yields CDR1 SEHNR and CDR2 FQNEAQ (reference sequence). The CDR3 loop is CASSFTGTSGVNEQFF. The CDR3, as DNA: TGTGCCAGCAGTTTTACCGGGACTAGCGGGGTAAATGAGCAGTTCTTC.

The CDR3 loop is CASSPRTGPTTEAFF. DNA of the CDR3: TGTGCCAGCAGCCCCCGGACAGGACCGACCACTGAAGCTTTCTTT. The chain recombines TRBV2 with TRBJ1-1, with 7 nucleotides matching TRBD1. Germline CDR1 reads SNHLY; CDR2 reads FYNNEI. The length of the CDR3 is 15 residues. V lost 6 bases to trimming and J lost 4 bases; unmatched junction nucleotides: 11.

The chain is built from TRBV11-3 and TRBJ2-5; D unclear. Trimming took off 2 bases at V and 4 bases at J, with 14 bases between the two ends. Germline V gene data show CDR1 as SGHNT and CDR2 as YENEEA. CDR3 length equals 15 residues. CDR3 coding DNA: TGTGCCAGCAGCTTAAGGTGGTCTACCGGAGAGACCCAGTACTTC. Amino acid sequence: CASSLRWSTGETQYF.

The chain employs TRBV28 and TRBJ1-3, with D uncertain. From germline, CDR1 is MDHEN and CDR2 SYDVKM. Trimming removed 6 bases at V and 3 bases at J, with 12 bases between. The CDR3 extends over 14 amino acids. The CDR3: CASRPGASGNTIYF. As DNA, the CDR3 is TGTGCCAGCAGACCTGGAGCTAGTGGAAACACCATATATTTT.

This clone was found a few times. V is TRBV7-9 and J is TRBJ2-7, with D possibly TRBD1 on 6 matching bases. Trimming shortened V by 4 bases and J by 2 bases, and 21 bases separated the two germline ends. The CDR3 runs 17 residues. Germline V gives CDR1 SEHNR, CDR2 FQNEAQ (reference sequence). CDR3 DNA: TGTGCCAGCAGCTCACGTCTTATGGGGGCGCAGACCTACGAGCAGTACTTC. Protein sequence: CASSSRLMGAQTYEQYF.

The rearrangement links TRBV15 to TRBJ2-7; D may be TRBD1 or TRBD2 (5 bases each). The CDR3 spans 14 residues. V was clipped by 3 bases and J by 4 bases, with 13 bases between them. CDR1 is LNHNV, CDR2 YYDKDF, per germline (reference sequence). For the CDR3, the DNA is TGTGCCACCAGCAGTCCGGGACGAGGGTACGAGCAGTACTTC. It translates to CATSSPGRGYEQYF. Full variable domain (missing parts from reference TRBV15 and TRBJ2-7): DAMVIQNPRYQVTQFGKPVTLSCSQTLNHNVMYWYQQKSSQAPKLLFHYYDKDFNNEADTPDNFQSRRPNTSFCFLDIRSPGLGDTAMYLCATSSPGRGYEQYFGPGTRLTVT.

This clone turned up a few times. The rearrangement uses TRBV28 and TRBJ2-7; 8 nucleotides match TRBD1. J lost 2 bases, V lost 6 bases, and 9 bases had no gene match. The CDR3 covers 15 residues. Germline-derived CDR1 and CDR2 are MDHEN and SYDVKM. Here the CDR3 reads CASSSPGQGTYEQYF. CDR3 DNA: TGTGCCAGCAGCTCACCCGGACAGGGTACCTACGAGCAGTACTTC.

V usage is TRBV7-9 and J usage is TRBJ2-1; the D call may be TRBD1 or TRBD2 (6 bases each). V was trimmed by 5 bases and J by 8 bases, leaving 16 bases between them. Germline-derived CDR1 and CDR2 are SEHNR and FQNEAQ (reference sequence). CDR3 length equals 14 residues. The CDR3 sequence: CASSPLGGFDEQFF. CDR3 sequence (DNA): TGTGCCAGCAGCCCACTAGGGGGGTTCGATGAGCAGTTCTTC.

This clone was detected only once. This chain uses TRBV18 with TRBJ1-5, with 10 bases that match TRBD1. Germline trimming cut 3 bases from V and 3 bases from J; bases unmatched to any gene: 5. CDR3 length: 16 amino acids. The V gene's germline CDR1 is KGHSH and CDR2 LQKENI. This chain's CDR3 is CASSPQGQGDNQPQHF. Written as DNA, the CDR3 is TGTGCCAGCTCACCTCAAGGACAGGGGGACAATCAGCCCCAGCATTTT. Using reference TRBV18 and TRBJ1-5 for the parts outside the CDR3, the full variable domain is NAGVMQNPRHLVRRRGQEARLRCSPMKGHSHVYWYRQLPEEGLKFMVYLQKENIIDESGMPKERFSAEFPKEGPSILRIQQVVRGDSAAYFCASSPQGQGDNQPQHFGDGTRLSIL.

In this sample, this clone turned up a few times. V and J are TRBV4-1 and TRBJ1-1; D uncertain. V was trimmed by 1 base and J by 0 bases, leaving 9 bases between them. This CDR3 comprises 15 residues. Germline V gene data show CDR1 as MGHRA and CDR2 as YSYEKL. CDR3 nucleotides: TGCGCCAGCAGCCAAGGCGGGCCATTGAACACTGAAGCTTTCTTT. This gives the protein CASSQGGPLNTEAFF.